A selection of T cell receptor beta chains follows, all from one sample in a study of response to subunit inactivated influenza vaccine. One entry per CDR3 protein results from TCRdb running MiXCR on the RT-PCR reads. The sample contains hundreds of thousands of distinct CDR3 sequences, around 10% of which appear only once. This sample was also put to use in a study of T cells expressing NK-cell markers.

Material: PBMCs from blood, obtained on the day of vaccination. The receptor set was obtained from a man aged 45-65 years who received an inactivated influenza vaccine. The CDR3 runs from the conserved cysteine through the conserved F or W. The order of the fields is D gene, J gene, clone size, V gene, CDR3 DNA, CDR3 protein. D genes are given only for firm matches. Clone size appears in some rows only: once, few, many, or a class for an expanded clone.

.,TRBJ2-5,.,TRBV18,TGTGCCAGCTCGCAACAGCACCAAGAGACCCAGTACTTC,CASSQQHQETQYF
.,TRBJ2-1,.,TRBV15,TGTGCCACCAGCAGACCCTCGGGAAGCTCCTACAATGAGCAGTTCTTC,CATSRPSGSSYNEQFF
.,TRBJ1-2,many,TRBV12-3/TRBV12-4,TGTGCCAGCAGTCCCCGCGGACAGTATGGCTACACCTTC,CASSPRGQYGYTF
.,TRBJ2-3,.,TRBV7-9,TGTGCCAGCAGCCCCCGTAGGTTGGGCACAGATACGCAGTATTTT,CASSPRRLGTDTQYF
TRBD1,TRBJ1-2,.,TRBV5-1,TGCGCCAGCAGTTGGACCTCCGGGACAGCGCCCGGCTACACCTTC,CASSWTSGTAPGYTF
.,TRBJ2-2,.,TRBV4-1,TGCGCCAGCAGCCCGTTCGAGTGGGGAGGCACCGGGGAGCTGTTTTTT,CASSPFEWGGTGELFF
TRBD1,TRBJ2-1,few,TRBV28,TGTGCCAGCAGTTTATGGAACAGGGGGGATGAGCAGTTCTTC,CASSLWNRGDEQFF
TRBD2,TRBJ2-4,few,TRBV3-1,TGTGCCAGCAGCCGAATGCTCCCGGGACTAGCGGGGGGAGTGGACAAAAACATTCAGTACTTC,CASSRMLPGLAGGVDKNIQYF
.,TRBJ1-3,.,TRBV6-1,TGTGCCAGCAGTGAAAACATCATGCTGAGTAACACCATATATTTT,CASSENIMLSNTIYF
TRBD2,TRBJ2-4,.,TRBV7-2,TGTGCCAGCAGCTTAAAGGCGGGGGGTAAAAACATTCAGTACTTC,CASSLKAGGKNIQYF
TRBD2,TRBJ2-1,few,TRBV29-1,TGCAGCGTTGTCGCCGGGACTAGCGGGTTCAATGAGCAGTTCTTC,CSVVAGTSGFNEQFF
.,TRBJ2-7,few,TRBV12-3/TRBV12-4,TGTGCCAGCAGTTTCCGTGGCAGGGTAGGATCCTACGAGCAGTACTTC,CASSFRGRVGSYEQYF
.,TRBJ2-7,few,TRBV30,TGTGCCTGGAGTGTTGGAAGGGCATTAGGCTCCTACGAGCAGTACTTC,CAWSVGRALGSYEQYF
.,TRBJ2-5,.,TRBV20-1,TGCAGTGCTAGACAGGGCGCCCAGGTCCAAGAGACCCAGTACTTC,CSARQGAQVQETQYF
.,TRBJ2-7,few,TRBV6-2/TRBV6-3,TGTGCCAGCAAGAAAGGTTACGAGCAGTACTTC,CASKKGYEQYF
.,TRBJ1-6,.,TRBV12-3/TRBV12-4,TGTGCCAGCAGTTTTGCAGGTCCTGGATCACCCCTCCACTTT,CASSFAGPGSPLHF
.,TRBJ2-2,many,TRBV4-3,TGCGCCAGCAGCCAAGATTTAAGTTACACCGGGGAGCTGTTTTTT,CASSQDLSYTGELFF
.,TRBJ2-2,many,TRBV5-1,TGCGCCAGCAGCTTGATCGGCAGGGTCCGAACCGGGGAGCTGTTTTTT,CASSLIGRVRTGELFF
TRBD1,TRBJ2-1,.,TRBV14,TGTGCCAGCAGCCATACCGACAGGGGTGGCAATGAGCAGTTCTTC,CASSHTDRGGNEQFF
.,TRBJ2-2,many,TRBV12-3/TRBV12-4,TGTGCCAGCGTCGACAGTTCCGCGAACACCGGGGAGCTGTTTTTT,CASVDSSANTGELFF
TRBD1,TRBJ2-5,.,TRBV4-2,TGTGCCAGCAGCCAAGCGCTTCCGGGACAGGGGGCGGAGACCCAGTACTTC,CASSQALPGQGAETQYF
.,TRBJ2-7,many,TRBV11-2,TGTGCCAGCAGCTTGTCGGGAAAATCCTACGAGCAGTACTTC,CASSLSGKSYEQYF
TRBD1,TRBJ2-3,.,TRBV7-2,TGTGCCAGCAGCTTAGGACCGGGACAGGGGGCTCGGGATACGCAGTATTTT,CASSLGPGQGARDTQYF
.,TRBJ2-1,.,TRBV4-3,TGCGCCAGCAGCCAAGATTGGAGGTCAGCCTACAATGAGCAGTTCTTC,CASSQDWRSAYNEQFF
.,TRBJ2-6,.,TRBV6-2/TRBV6-3,TGTGCCAGCAGTTACCTCCCACAGGGCTCTGGGGCCAACGTCCTGACTTTC,CASSYLPQGSGANVLTF
.,TRBJ2-7,many,TRBV10-3,TGTGCCATCAGTGAGTCTGCCGGCTACGAGCAGTACTTC,CAISESAGYEQYF
TRBD1,TRBJ2-1,few,TRBV9,TGTGCCAGCAGCGTAGCACAGGGGTCCTACAATGAGCAGTTCTTC,CASSVAQGSYNEQFF
.,TRBJ2-3,many,TRBV21-1,TGTGCCAGCAGCGAAATACCGAAGACTAGCGGGGCTTCAGATACGCAGTATTTT,CASSEIPKTSGASDTQYF
TRBD1,TRBJ2-7,.,TRBV19,TGTGCCAGTAGTAGGGACAGGGGCAACGAGCAGTACTTC,CASSRDRGNEQYF